The next 27 T cell receptor beta chains were all read from a single sample in a study of blood T cells in healthy people across ages. A second PCR, run for roughly 6 to 11 cycles, used a sample-barcoded 5' primer plus a J-beta primer mix. MiXCR, applied by TCRdb to the 5' RACE reads, yields one record per CDR3 protein. The table records some 1.8 million distinct CDR3 sequences, about 39% of them present only once. Specimen: blood. Receptor source: a human donor in good health.

In this sample, this clonotype turned up a few times. V usage is TRBV18 and J usage is TRBJ1-1; D might be TRBD1 (5 bases). V lost 5 bases to trimming and J lost 3 bases, with 13 bases between them. The CDR3 consists of 14 residues. The V gene's germline CDR1 is KGHSH and CDR2 LQKENI. The CDR3 sequence: CASSEQAGDTEAFF. CDR3 nucleotides: TGTGCCAGCTCAGAACAGGCGGGGGACACTGAAGCTTTCTTT.

This rearrangement joins TRBV10-3 to TRBJ1-1; D is perhaps TRBD1 (6 bases). The CDR3 runs 11 residues. The V end lost 5 bases, the J end lost 8 bases, and 9 bases lay between the germline ends. Germline V gene data show CDR1 as ENHRY and CDR2 as SYGVKD. CDR3 DNA sequence: TGTGCCATCAGTATGGACAGAGAAGCTTTCTTT. As protein: CAISMDREAFF.

DNA for the CDR3: TGCAGTGCTAGAGGCCCTAGGGGCTACACCTTC. Protein product: CSARGPRGYTF. V and J are TRBV20-1 and TRBJ1-2; no clear D. The V and J ends lost 1 base and 8 bases respectively, with 8 bases between them. The CDR3 contains 11 residues. Germline values: CDR1 DFQATT, CDR2 SNEGSKA (reference sequence).

The chain combines TRBV9 with TRBJ2-1; the match to TRBD2 covers 9 bases. The V gene end was trimmed by 0 bases and the J gene end by 6 bases; junction bases not matched to a gene: 10. The CDR3 sequence is 17 residues long. Germline lookup yields CDR1 SGDLS and CDR2 YYNGEE. CDR3 amino acids: CASSVDLGRRGGNEQFF. The CDR3 region has the DNA TGTGCCAGCAGCGTAGACCTTGGGAGGCGGGGGGGCAATGAGCAGTTCTTC.

A remark on this clonotype: One end of the junction fails to match germline, which may point to a read error. The J gene is TRBJ2-5, the V gene TRBV4-1; 8 nucleotides align to TRBD2. Germline V gene data show CDR1 as MGHRA and CDR2 as YSYEKL. This CDR3 region has 15 residues. The DNA for the CDR3 is TGCGCCAGCAGCCAGGTAGCGGGGCGCGGGGAGACCCGGTACTTC. Protein sequence: CASSQVAGRGETRYF.

The chain has TRBV11-1 and TRBJ1-5; D is unclear. V lost 4 bases and J 6 bases, leaving 34 bases between the germline ends. The germline CDR1 and CDR2 sequences are SGHAT and FQDESV (reference sequence). This CDR3 spans 21 amino acids. CDR3 amino acids: CASSSTGRNGPHVPQTQPQHF. CDR3 bases: TGTGCCAGCAGCTCCACCGGAAGGAACGGGCCCCACGTCCCCCAGACTCAGCCCCAGCATTTT.

This chain uses TRBV7-6 with TRBJ2-1, with TRBD1 as a possible D gene (5 bases). The CDR3 is 15 residues long. The germline CDR1 and CDR2 sequences are SGHVS and FNYEAQ. V was clipped by 1 base and J by 5 bases, with 12 bases between them. CDR3 coding DNA: TGTGCCAGCAGCTTAGGGGGCCCTAGGAACAATGAGCAGTTCTTC. This encodes CASSLGGPRNNEQFF. Using reference TRBV7-6 and TRBJ2-1 for the parts outside the CDR3, the full variable domain is GAGVSQSPRYKVTKRGQDVALRCDPISGHVSLYWYRQALGQGPEFLTYFNYEAQQDKSGLPNDRFSAERPEGSISTLTIQRTEQRDSAMYRCASSLGGPRNNEQFFGPGTRLTVL.

The V gene is TRBV29-1, the J gene TRBJ1-5; TRBD1 matches 9 bases. The germline gives CDR1 SQVTM, CDR2 ANQGSEA. The CDR3 runs to 12 residues. Trimming removed 6 bases from V and 6 bases from J; junction bases left unmatched: 3. Here the CDR3 reads CSVGTGSQPQHF. CDR3 nucleotide sequence: TGCAGCGTGGGGACAGGGTCTCAGCCCCAGCATTTT.

The rearrangement links TRBV7-8 to TRBJ2-1, with D possibly being TRBD2 (5 bases). CDR1 is SGHVS, CDR2 FQNEAQ, per germline. The ends were cut back, 4 bases at V and 5 bases at J, with 15 bases in the middle. The CDR3 has 15 amino acids. The CDR3 is CASSSHPTRNNEQFF. CDR3 nucleotides: TGTGCCAGCAGCTCGCATCCTACTAGGAACAATGAGCAGTTCTTC. The full variable domain, in which reference TRBV7-8 and TRBJ2-1 provide the parts outside the CDR3, is GAGVSQSPRYKVAKRGQDVALRCDPISGHVSLFWYQQALGQGPEFLTYFQNEAQLDKSGLPSDRFFAERPEGSVSTLKIQRTQQEDSAVYLCASSSHPTRNNEQFFGPGTRLTVL.

The chain links TRBV18 to TRBJ2-3; tentatively, D is TRBD2 (6 bases). This CDR3 spans 16 amino acids. Germline V CDR1 and CDR2: KGHSH, LQKENI. V lost 4 bases and J lost 2, with 16 bases in between. CDR3 sequence: CASSRSPRDSTDTQYF. The DNA for the CDR3 is TGTGCCAGCTCACGCTCGCCTCGGGACTCCACAGATACGCAGTATTTT.

The chain recombines TRBV29-1 with TRBJ2-3, with a tentative D call TRBD1 (6 bases). Trimming cost V 6 bases and J 4 bases, with 14 bases left between them. The CDR3 covers 13 residues. Per germline, CDR1 SQVTM and CDR2 ANQGSEA. The CDR3: CSVRDNWADTQYF. CDR3 coding DNA: TGCAGCGTGAGGGACAATTGGGCAGATACGCAGTATTTT.

The gene calls are TRBV4-3 and TRBJ2-5; TRBD1 might be the D (5 bases). The germline V gene encodes CDR1 LGHNA and CDR2 YSLEER. The V and J ends lost 0 bases and 5 bases respectively, with 16 bases between them. This CDR3 is built from 16 residues. For the CDR3, the DNA is TGCGCCAGCAGCCAAGATGGGGTCCAGGGTGAGGAGACCCAGTACTTC. This encodes CASSQDGVQGEETQYF.

The rearrangement links TRBV7-2 to TRBJ2-3; TRBD2 agrees at 7 bases. Germline lookup yields CDR1 SGHTA and CDR2 FQGNSA. The length of the CDR3 is 15 residues. V trimming: 5 bases; J trimming: 2 bases; junction bases outside the gene matches: 7. CDR3 nucleotide sequence: TGTGCCAGCAGCCCCCACCTAGCGGTCACAGATACGCAGTATTTT. Its translation: CASSPHLAVTDTQYF.

This clonotype was recorded once. The chain uses TRBV11-3 and TRBJ2-3, with D maybe TRBD1 (6 bases). The germline V gene has CDR1 SGHNT and CDR2 YENEEA. Trimming cost V 5 bases and J 2 bases, with 14 bases left between them. The CDR3 is 15 amino acids. CDR3 region: CASSNRDKDTDTQYF. Here the CDR3 DNA reads TGTGCCAGCAGCAACCGGGACAAAGACACAGATACGCAGTATTTT. The whole variable domain, remainder taken from reference TRBV11-3 and TRBJ2-3, is EAGVVQSPRYKIIEKKQPVAFWCNPISGHNTLYWYLQNLGQGPELLIRYENEEAVDDSQLPKDRFSAERLKGVDSTLKIQPAELGDSAVYLCASSNRDKDTDTQYFGPGTRLTVL.

The gene calls are TRBV6-1 and TRBJ1-1; no definite D call. The length of the CDR3 is 15 residues. Trimming took off 2 bases at V and 2 bases at J, with 12 bases between the two ends. In germline, CDR1 is MNHNS, CDR2 SASEGT. The CDR3 nucleotides read TGTGCCAGCAGTGAACAGTACACGCTAAACACTGAAGCTTTCTTT. Encoded protein: CASSEQYTLNTEAFF.

The CDR3 reads CAIRPGPTIYGYTF. In nucleotides, the CDR3 is TGTGCCATCAGACCGGGACCTACCATCTATGGCTACACCTTC. The J gene is TRBJ1-2, the V gene TRBV10-3; the D gene is possibly TRBD1 (5 bases). The CDR3 sequence is 14 residues long. V gave up 6 bases and J gave up 4 bases, with 15 bases separating them. Germline CDR1 is ENHRY and CDR2 is SYGVKD.

This chain links TRBV20-1 with TRBJ2-7, with a tentative D call TRBD1 (6 bases). Germline V gene sequence: CDR1 DFQATT, CDR2 SNEGSKA (reference sequence). CDR3 size: 15 residues. V lost 5 bases to trimming and J lost 2 bases, with 19 bases between them. As DNA, the CDR3 is TGCAGTGCTCTTAAAGTACAGGGCTTGGCCTACGAGCAGTACTTC. It codes for CSALKVQGLAYEQYF.

In nucleotides, the CDR3 is TGTGCCAGCAGCTTAAGACAGTTGGATTATGGCTACACCTTC. This gives the protein CASSLRQLDYGYTF. The chain has TRBV7-2 and TRBJ1-2; the D gene is possibly TRBD1 (5 bases). The ends were cut back, 2 bases at V and 5 bases at J, with 12 bases in the middle. This CDR3 comprises 14 residues. Germline CDR1 is SGHTA and CDR2 is FQGNSA.

This clonotype was counted between two and nine times. The V call is TRBV4-2, the J call TRBJ2-1, with 12 bases lining up with TRBD2. V shed 1 base, J shed 5 bases, and the junction held 15 bases outside the gene matches. The CDR3 contains 20 residues. Germline V gene data show CDR1 as LGHNA and CDR2 as YNFKEQ. CDR3 region: CASSQVGRTSGVRGHNEQFF. The CDR3, as DNA: TGTGCCAGCAGCCAAGTCGGAAGGACTAGCGGGGTACGGGGGCACAATGAGCAGTTCTTC.

The V and J genes are TRBV7-8 and TRBJ2-7; 8 nucleotides align to TRBD1. CDR1 SGHVS and CDR2 FQNEAQ come from the germline V gene. This CDR3 spans 17 amino acids. Trimming cost V 5 bases and J 0 bases; bases outside gene matches: 12. CDR3 DNA sequence: TGTGCCAGCAGCCGGATTGAGACCGGGACAGGCTCCTACGAGCAGTACTTC. This gives the protein CASSRIETGTGSYEQYF.

The rearrangement uses TRBV27 and TRBJ1-1, with D unclear. The V end was cut by 6 bases, the J end by 0 bases, with 17 bases between. This CDR3 region has 16 residues. CDR1 is MNHEY and CDR2 is SMNVEV in the germline V gene (reference sequence). In nucleotides, the CDR3 is TGTGCCAGCAGCCGTGGGCCGGCAGAAATGAACACTGAAGCTTTCTTT. It is translated as CASSRGPAEMNTEAFF.

The chain uses TRBV7-9 and TRBJ2-6, with 7 bases aligning to TRBD1. The CDR3 length is 18 residues. Unmatched junction bases numbered 10, after V lost 4 bases and J lost 1 base. Per the germline V gene, CDR1 is SEHNR and CDR2 is FQNEAQ (reference sequence). CDR3 in amino acids: CASSSPTGLGSGANVLTF. As DNA, the CDR3 is TGTGCCAGCAGCTCCCCGACAGGGTTAGGGTCTGGGGCCAACGTCCTGACTTTC.

The V gene is TRBV29-1, the J gene TRBJ2-3; weak D call: TRBD1 (5 bases). Germline values: CDR1 SQVTM, CDR2 ANQGSEA. Trimming cost V 4 bases and J 6 bases, with 14 bases left between them. This CDR3 is 13 amino acids long. CDR3 loop: CSVVMDNTDTQYF. The CDR3 region has the DNA TGCAGCGTTGTAATGGACAACACGGATACGCAGTATTTT.

V gene TRBV7-2 combines with J gene TRBJ2-7; 8 bases agree with TRBD2. This CDR3 is built from 15 residues. V gave up 4 bases and J gave up 2 bases; unmatched junction bases: 7. The V gene's germline CDR1 is SGHTA and CDR2 FQGNSA. For the CDR3, the DNA is TGTGCCAGCAGCTCCTCAGCGGGGGCCACCTACGAGCAGTACTTC. As protein: CASSSSAGATYEQYF.

J is TRBJ2-5 and V is TRBV28; D is uncertain. Germline CDR1 and CDR2: MDHEN and SYDVKM. CDR3 length equals 11 residues. Trimming took 5 bases from V and 7 from J, leaving 8 bases between them. CDR3 protein: CASSTARTQYF. Written as DNA, the CDR3 is TGTGCCAGCAGTACCGCCCGGACCCAGTACTTC.

J is TRBJ2-5 and V is TRBV7-8; 7 bases align to TRBD1. The CDR3 has 19 residues. Trimming removed 0 bases from V and 0 bases from J; junction bases left unmatched: 13. CDR1 and CDR2 from the germline V gene are SGHVS and FQNEAQ. CDR3 DNA: TGTGCCAGCAGCTTAGCGTTCGTCGGGACAGACAGGGACCAAGAGACCCAGTACTTC. Encoded protein: CASSLAFVGTDRDQETQYF. Full variable domain (outside the CDR3, taken from reference TRBV7-8 and TRBJ2-5): GAGVSQSPRYKVAKRGQDVALRCDPISGHVSLFWYQQALGQGPEFLTYFQNEAQLDKSGLPSDRFFAERPEGSVSTLKIQRTQQEDSAVYLCASSLAFVGTDRDQETQYFGPGTRLLVL.

This chain connects TRBV4-3 to TRBJ1-6, with D perhaps matching TRBD1 (5 bases). V was shortened by 1 base and J by 8 bases, with 15 bases between the two germline ends. Germline V gene lookup returns CDR1 LGHNA and CDR2 YSLEER. The CDR3 totals 16 residues. Here the CDR3 reads CASSQGRAGNDSPLHF. CDR3 DNA sequence: TGCGCCAGCAGCCAAGGTCGGGCAGGGAACGATTCACCCCTCCACTTT.